Presented here are 25 T cell receptor beta chains from one specimen sequenced in a study of early T cells in non-severe SARS-CoV-2 infection. TCRdb called the 5' RACE reads again in MiXCR, with one record for every CDR3 protein. The data hold 45,000 to 50,000 distinct CDR3 sequences, with roughly 6.2% observed a single time. This material consisted of whole blood, taken at baseline. The receptor source for this set is an adult who was a healthcare worker with PCR-confirmed SARS-CoV-2 infection or an uninfected control (not recorded which).

Only a few counts were recorded for this clonotype. The rearrangement uses TRBV14 and TRBJ2-3, with a weak D call TRBD2 (6 bases). The CDR3 length is 12 residues. V lost 8 bases and J lost 3, with 9 bases in between. Per the germline V gene, CDR1 is SGHDN and CDR2 is FVKESK. The CDR3 is CASGGKTDTQYF. For the CDR3, the DNA is TGTGCCAGCGGGGGGAAGACAGATACGCAGTATTTT.

This clonotype was detected ten times or more. The chain uses TRBV19 and TRBJ1-5, with D uncertain. CDR1 is LNHDA, CDR2 SQIVND, per germline (reference sequence). V lost 10 bases and J 0 bases, leaving 19 bases between the germline ends. The length of the CDR3 is 16 residues. The CDR3 DNA is TGTGCCACCAAACCCCGACGGTTGGGTAGCAATCAGCCCCAGCATTTT. As protein: CATKPRRLGSNQPQHF.

J is TRBJ2-1 and V is TRBV11-2, with D tentatively TRBD2 (5 bases). Germline-derived CDR1 and CDR2 are SGHAT and FQNNGV. Trimming stripped 5 bases from V and 0 bases from J, with 20 bases between. CDR3 length equals 18 residues. CDR3 region: CASSPRESSPTSYNEQFF. The CDR3 coding sequence is TGTGCCAGCAGCCCTAGGGAATCTAGCCCTACCTCCTACAATGAGCAGTTCTTC.

This chain connects TRBV6-5 to TRBJ2-1, with 7 bases aligning to TRBD2. Per the germline V gene, CDR1 is MNHEY and CDR2 is SVGAGI. V lost 2 bases, J lost 9 bases, and 7 bases stayed unmatched. The CDR3 spans 14 residues. The CDR3 nucleotides read TGTGCCAGCAGTTACCTAGCGGCCCCAAGTGAGCAGTTCTTC. Translated, it gives CASSYLAAPSEQFF.

This clonotype was seen just once. J is TRBJ2-7 and V is TRBV27, with a tentative D call TRBD2 (7 bases). The CDR3 is 16 residues long. In germline, CDR1 is MNHEY, CDR2 SMNVEV (reference sequence). Deletions cut 1 base from V and 9 bases from J, with 22 bases between. The CDR3 sequence: CASSLFGGGDPSGQYF. CDR3 sequence (DNA): TGTGCCAGCAGTTTATTCGGAGGGGGGGACCCTTCTGGGCAGTACTTC.

The chain combines TRBV6-5 with TRBJ1-1; the match to TRBD1 covers 9 bases. V lost 8 bases, J lost 11 bases, and 9 bases stayed unmatched. The CDR3 contains 12 residues. In germline, CDR1 is MNHEY, CDR2 SVGAGI. CDR3 in DNA: TGTGCCAGCCGCCGGACAGGGGTTGAGGCTTTCTTT. Translated: CASRRTGVEAFF.

This clonotype occurred many times. V is TRBV28 and J is TRBJ1-5; 9 bases match TRBD1. Per the germline V gene, CDR1 is MDHEN and CDR2 is SYDVKM. Trimming took 7 bases from V and 4 from J; bases not matched to a gene: 5. This CDR3 region has 14 residues. Here the CDR3 reads CASNHDRGNQPQHF. In nucleotides, the CDR3 is TGTGCCAGCAACCATGACAGGGGGAATCAGCCCCAGCATTTT.

The rearrangement uses TRBV6-5 and TRBJ2-1; the match to TRBD2 covers 16 bases. Germline-derived CDR1 and CDR2 are MNHEY and SVGAGI. The CDR3 has 19 residues. V shed 2 bases, J shed 7 bases, and the junction held 11 bases outside the gene matches. CDR3 amino acids: CASSYRGLAGGKTWNEQFF. CDR3 nucleotides: TGTGCCAGCAGTTACCGGGGACTAGCGGGAGGGAAGACGTGGAATGAGCAGTTCTTC.

The chain couples TRBV28 to TRBJ2-2; D is possibly TRBD1 (5 bases). Trimming took off 5 bases at V and 7 bases at J, with 20 bases between the two ends. Germline V CDR1 and CDR2: MDHEN, SYDVKM. This CDR3 has 16 amino acids. The CDR3 coding sequence is TGTGCCAGCAGTCTCCCAAAGGCAGGGAATATCGGGGAGCTGTTTTTT. Amino acids: CASSLPKAGNIGELFF.

This clonotype was found a few times. Here the CDR3 DNA reads TGTGCCAGCCGCAGGGAGAGTGGCTACACCTTC. This sequence encodes CASRRESGYTF. The genes are TRBV12-3 or TRBV12-4 and TRBJ1-2, with D tentatively TRBD1 (5 bases). The CDR3 totals 11 residues. Trimming stripped 8 bases from V and 7 bases from J, with 11 bases between.

This clonotype was counted ten times or more. The chain links TRBV28 to TRBJ1-2; D might be TRBD1 (6 bases). This CDR3 has 13 amino acids. Trimming removed 2 bases from V and 5 bases from J, with 9 bases in between. Germline V gene data show CDR1 as MDHEN and CDR2 as SYDVKM. CDR3 loop: CASSLGQGYGYTF. The CDR3 nucleotides are TGTGCCAGCAGTTTAGGGCAGGGGTATGGCTACACCTTC.

This clonotype was seen only a few times. The CDR3 loop reads CASRSKNEQFF. The DNA of the CDR3 is TGTGCCAGCAGGTCCAAAAATGAGCAGTTCTTC. The V and J genes are TRBV28 and TRBJ2-1; D remains unclear. Trimming stripped 6 bases from V and 7 bases from J, with 7 bases between. Germline lookup yields CDR1 MDHEN and CDR2 SYDVKM. The CDR3 extends over 11 amino acids.

The rearrangement uses TRBV5-1 and TRBJ2-1; TRBD2 matches 10 bases. The V gene end was trimmed by 2 bases and the J gene end by 9 bases; junction bases not matched to a gene: 8. This CDR3 has 15 amino acids. CDR1 and CDR2 (germline): SGHRS, YFSETQ. CDR3 DNA sequence: TGCGCCAGCAGCTTCGGGACTAGCGAGGCTTTTGAGCAGTTCTTC. Translation: CASSFGTSEAFEQFF.

This clonotype was seen at least ten times. This rearrangement joins TRBV20-1 to TRBJ2-2; D not certain. Germline CDR1 and CDR2: DFQATT and SNEGSKA (reference sequence). V lost 3 bases and J lost 2, with 10 bases in between. The CDR3 contains 14 residues. The CDR3 DNA sequence: TGCAGTGCTAGCGACCTTTATAACACCGGGGAGCTGTTTTTT. This sequence encodes CSASDLYNTGELFF.

The chain is built from TRBV20-1 and TRBJ2-7; the match to TRBD2 covers 12 bases. The CDR3 extends over 18 amino acids. V was pared by 7 bases and J by 0 bases, with 16 bases of the junction left unmatched. CDR1 and CDR2 from the germline V gene are DFQATT and SNEGSKA (reference sequence). The CDR3 is CSVERLAGGVTISYEQYF. The CDR3 DNA reads as TGCAGTGTTGAGAGGCTAGCGGGAGGGGTCACGATCTCCTACGAGCAGTACTTC.

The chain recombines TRBV6-2 or TRBV6-3 with TRBJ2-7, with a weak D call TRBD2 (6 bases). Germline loops: CDR1 MNHEY, CDR2 SVGEGT. V lost 2 bases and J 7 bases, leaving 9 bases between the germline ends. This CDR3 has 12 residues. The CDR3 is CASSYTSWEQYF. In DNA form, the CDR3 reads TGTGCCAGCAGTTACACTAGCTGGGAGCAGTACTTC.

V gene TRBV20-1 combines with J gene TRBJ1-1, with 7 positions matching TRBD1. Germline CDR1 reads DFQATT; CDR2 reads SNEGSKA (reference sequence). V dropped 7 bases and J dropped 0; count of bases not matched to a gene: 5. The CDR3 spans 13 residues. The CDR3, as DNA: TGCAGTGTCCCGGGACAGTTGAACACTGAAGCTTTCTTT. Protein sequence: CSVPGQLNTEAFF.

V is TRBV20-1 and J is TRBJ2-3, with 12 bases matching TRBD2. CDR1 and CDR2 from the germline V gene are DFQATT and SNEGSKA (reference sequence). The CDR3 is 13 amino acids. After removal of 4 bases from V and 5 bases from J, the junction contained 1 base not matched to a gene. CDR3: CSAMGLAGDTQYF. The CDR3, as DNA: TGCAGTGCTATGGGACTAGCGGGAGATACGCAGTATTTT.

The rearrangement uses TRBV6-2 or TRBV6-3 and TRBJ1-3; no clear D gene. Looked up from germline, CDR1 is MNHEY and CDR2 is SVGEGT. The length of the CDR3 is 14 residues. Trimming took 2 bases from V and 1 from J, leaving 6 bases between them. The CDR3 here is CASSYRGSGNTIYF. Here the CDR3 DNA reads TGTGCCAGCAGTTACCGGGGTTCTGGAAACACCATATATTTT.

The chain uses TRBV3-1 and TRBJ2-2; no firm D call. This CDR3 is 11 amino acids long. The germline CDR1 and CDR2 sequences are LGHDT and YNNKEL (reference sequence). V lost 6 bases and J lost 5, with 4 bases in between. CDR3: CASRGTGELFF. DNA of the CDR3: TGTGCCAGCAGAGGGACCGGGGAGCTGTTTTTT. The full variable domain, rest sourced from reference TRBV3-1 and TRBJ2-2, is DTAVSQTPKYLVTQMGNDKSIKCEQNLGHDTMYWYKQDSKKFLKIMFSYNNKELIINETVPNRFSPKSPDKAHLNLHINSLELGDSAVYFCASRGTGELFFGEGSRLTVL.

The chain is built from TRBV5-8 and TRBJ2-3; 10 nucleotides match TRBD2. V lost 0 bases to trimming and J lost 1 base; unmatched junction nucleotides: 2. This CDR3 comprises 16 residues. Per the germline V gene, CDR1 is SGHTS and CDR2 is YDEGEE. The CDR3 DNA reads TGTGCCAGCAGCTTGGTAGCGGGAGGTCGCACAGATACGCAGTATTTT. Protein: CASSLVAGGRTDTQYF.

Many counts were recorded for this clonotype. The chain is built from TRBV7-3 and TRBJ2-2, with D possibly matching TRBD1 (5 bases). Trimming removed 1 base at V and 5 bases at J, with 8 bases between. Per germline, CDR1 SGHTA and CDR2 FQGTGA. This CDR3 has 14 amino acids. The CDR3 protein is CASSLSGATGELFF. The CDR3 DNA is TGTGCCAGCAGCTTAAGTGGGGCGACCGGGGAGCTGTTTTTT. The whole variable domain, remainder taken from reference TRBV7-3 and TRBJ2-2, is GAGVSQTPSNKVTEKGKYVELRCDPISGHTALYWYRQSLGQGPEFLIYFQGTGAADDSGLPNDRFFAVRPEGSVSTLKIQRTERGDSAVYLCASSLSGATGELFFGEGSRLTVL.

This clonotype has at least ten counts. The chain links TRBV10-2 to TRBJ2-5; 9 nucleotides agree with TRBD2. Looked up from germline, CDR1 is WSHSY and CDR2 is SAAADI. The CDR3 is made up of 15 amino acids. V trimming: 2 bases; J trimming: 1 base; junction bases outside the gene matches: 2. DNA of the CDR3: TGCGCCAGCAGTGAGAGGACTAGCGTCCAAGAGACCCAGTACTTC. It yields the protein CASSERTSVQETQYF.

This clonotype was recorded a few times. The genes are TRBV3-1 and TRBJ1-4; D is possibly TRBD1 (5 bases). The CDR3 contains 14 residues. Trimming removed 3 bases at V and 5 bases at J, with 10 bases between. Germline V gene lookup returns CDR1 LGHDT and CDR2 YNNKEL (reference sequence). This chain's CDR3 is CASSHAGQNEKLFF. CDR3 sequence (DNA): TGTGCCAGCAGCCATGCAGGGCAGAATGAAAAACTGTTTTTT. Based on the CDR3 plus reference TRBV3-1 and TRBJ1-4, the full variable domain is DTAVSQTPKYLVTQMGNDKSIKCEQNLGHDTMYWYKQDSKKFLKIMFSYNNKELIINETVPNRFSPKSPDKAHLNLHINSLELGDSAVYFCASSHAGQNEKLFFGSGTQLSVL.

The gene calls are TRBV7-6 and TRBJ2-1; D might be TRBD2 (6 bases). Germline V CDR1 and CDR2: SGHVS, FNYEAQ. The CDR3 is 11 amino acids. V gave up 5 bases and J gave up 13 bases, with 12 bases separating them. In DNA, the CDR3 is TGTGCCAGCAGCCCTGGCGGGGAACAGTTCTTC. Its protein is CASSPGGEQFF.